Listed below are T cell receptor beta chains from one sample, sequenced in a study of cytomegalovirus exposure and HLA in healthy donors. Sequencing was performed with immunoSEQ multiplex PCR; in TCRdb, only in-frame clones are kept and a portion is missing. Among some 130,000 clones listed, 64% were seen once. Sequencing input: PBMCs. Every receptor here comes from a woman aged 35 to 49 in good health and CMV-seronegative. CDR3s include the opening cysteine and the closing phenylalanine or tryptophan. Fields, in order: D gene, V gene, J gene, clone size, CDR3 protein, CDR3 DNA. A D gene is named only where the DNA matches it firmly. A clone size is listed for some rows: how often the clone was seen (once, few, many), or a class if it is expanded.

-,TRBV30,TRBJ1-2,-,CAWELLPGLRGYTF,TGTGCCTGGGAACTCCTCCCGGGACTTCGTGGCTACACCTTC
-,TRBV19,TRBJ1-1,-,CASRGRDTEAFF,TGTGCCAGTAGAGGGAGGGACACTGAAGCTTTCTTT
TRBD1,TRBV4-1,TRBJ1-1,-,CASRYQGQGARKNTEAFF,TGCGCCAGCAGATATCAAGGACAGGGGGCAAGAAAGAACACTGAAGCTTTCTTT
-,TRBV19,TRBJ1-5,-,CASKKGEEKQPQHF,TGTGCCAGTAAGAAGGGAGAGGAAAAACAGCCCCAGCATTTT
-,TRBV6-6,TRBJ1-1,-,CASSEVGDLAFF,TGTGCCAGCAGTGAGGTAGGGGATCTAGCTTTCTTT
-,TRBV5-4,TRBJ2-5,-,CASSLEGETQYF,TGTGCCAGCAGCTTGGAGGGGGAGACCCAGTACTTC
-,TRBV30,TRBJ1-1,-,CAWSVQETTEAFF,TGTGCCTGGAGTGTACAGGAAACAACCGAAGCTTTCTTT
TRBD1,TRBV4-3,TRBJ2-7,-,CASSQEGQGAYEQYF,TGCGCCAGCAGCCAAGAGGGACAGGGGGCCTACGAGCAGTACTTC
-,TRBV27,TRBJ1-2,-,CASSSQSGVRYGYTF,TGTGCCAGCAGTTCACAGTCAGGGGTACGATATGGCTACACCTTC
TRBD2,TRBV5-1,TRBJ2-4,-,CASSFLAGGPGNIQYF,TGCGCCAGCAGCTTCTTAGCGGGGGGCCCCGGGAACATTCAGTACTTC
-,TRBV18,TRBJ1-2,-,CASSPPGGVNYGYTF,TGTGCCAGCTCACCACCAGGAGGGGTGAATTATGGCTACACCTTC
TRBD1,TRBV27,TRBJ2-7,-,CASSSFYRDSSYEQYF,TGTGCCAGCAGTTCCTTTTACCGGGACAGCTCCTACGAGCAGTACTTC
TRBD2,TRBV11-2,TRBJ2-1,-,CASSQTSGGNEQFF,TGTGCCAGCAGCCAGACTAGCGGGGGCAATGAGCAGTTCTTC
-,TRBV19,TRBJ2-3,-,CASTQATQQYF,TGTGCCAGTACACAGGCCACGCAACAGTATTTT
TRBD2,TRBV5-1,TRBJ2-1,-,CASSLVGGSYNEQFF,TGCGCCAGCAGCTTGGTGGGGGGGTCCTACAATGAGCAGTTCTTC
-,TRBV25-1,TRBJ2-7,-,CASSDRVYEQYF,TGTGCCAGCAGTGACCGCGTCTACGAGCAGTACTTC
-,TRBV15,TRBJ1-2,-,CATSREGGALGYTF,TGTGCCACCAGCAGAGAAGGGGGGGCGCTTGGCTACACCTTC
TRBD1,TRBV27,TRBJ2-7,-,CASSPSPTGQAHEQYF,TGTGCCAGCAGTCCATCCCCTACGGGACAGGCCCACGAGCAGTACTTC
TRBD1,TRBV5-4,TRBJ2-3,-,CASSLPKTGRAYTQYF,TGTGCCAGCAGCTTACCGAAGACAGGGCGGGCCTATACGCAGTATTTT
-,TRBV5-1,TRBJ2-1,few,CASSWGDGTYNEQFF,TGCGCCAGCAGCTGGGGGGACGGAACCTACAATGAGCAGTTCTTC
TRBD1,TRBV4-1,TRBJ1-5,few,CASSQGGGGNQPQHF,TGCGCCAGCAGCCAAGGAGGGGGCGGCAATCAGCCCCAGCATTTT
TRBD2,TRBV9,TRBJ2-2,-,CASSVGGGRGTGELFF,TGTGCCAGCAGCGTAGGTGGCGGGAGGGGAACCGGGGAGCTGTTTTTT
TRBD2,TRBV6-1,TRBJ2-2,-,CASSEARSGGFGELFF,TGTGCCAGCAGTGAAGCGCGATCCGGGGGGTTCGGGGAGCTGTTTTTT
-,TRBV28,TRBJ1-2,few,CASSPRNLNHGYTF,TGTGCCAGCAGTCCGCGAAACCTTAACCATGGCTACACCTTC
TRBD1,TRBV29-1,TRBJ1-2,-,CSVEDPGTVGFYGYTF,TGCAGCGTTGAAGATCCCGGGACAGTGGGATTCTATGGCTACACCTTC
-,TRBV2,TRBJ1-1,-,CASSEGGGAGNTEAFF,TGTGCCAGCAGTGAAGGGGGGGGCGCAGGGAACACTGAAGCTTTCTTT
-,TRBV14,TRBJ2-3,-,CASSQDKRWGPSTDTQYF,TGTGCCAGCAGCCAAGATAAGCGGTGGGGGCCATCCACAGATACGCAGTATTTT
-,TRBV15,TRBJ1-1,-,CATAPRANTEAFF,TGTGCCACCGCCCCCAGGGCGAACACTGAAGCTTTCTTT
TRBD1,TRBV29-1,TRBJ1-2,few,CSVQQGSYGYTF,TGCAGCGTGCAACAGGGGAGCTATGGCTACACCTTC
TRBD1,TRBV5-4,TRBJ2-7,-,CASSGQGFGEQYF,TGTGCCAGCAGCGGACAGGGTTTTGGCGAGCAGTACTTC
-,TRBV30,TRBJ1-1,-,CAWRDYTEAFF,TGTGCCTGGAGGGACTACACTGAAGCTTTCTTT
-,TRBV6-5,TRBJ2-3,few,CASSLGGPPDTQYF,TGTGCCAGCAGCCTCGGGGGGCCCCCAGATACGCAGTATTTT
-,TRBV5-1,TRBJ2-5,-,CASRENPQETQYF,TGCGCCAGCAGGGAGAATCCCCAAGAGACCCAGTACTTC
-,TRBV4-3,TRBJ2-5,-,CASSQPEDRQETQYF,TGCGCCAGCAGCCAACCGGAGGACAGACAAGAGACCCAGTACTTC
TRBD2,TRBV6-5,TRBJ2-4,-,CASSKSGGDKNIQYF,TGTGCCAGCAGTAAATCGGGAGGAGACAAAAACATTCAGTACTTC
-,TRBV2,TRBJ2-5,few,CASSRGGWRETQYF,TGTGCCAGCAGTCGAGGAGGGTGGAGAGAGACCCAGTACTTC
-,TRBV11-2,TRBJ1-2,-,CASSLVADRRGGYTF,TGTGCCAGCAGCTTAGTGGCCGACCGGAGGGGTGGCTACACCTTC
-,TRBV9,TRBJ2-2,-,CASSAGTGNTGELFF,TGTGCCAGCAGCGCCGGGACTGGCAACACCGGGGAGCTGTTTTTT
TRBD1,TRBV5-6,TRBJ1-2,-,CASRDPGQGAYGYTF,TGTGCCAGCAGGGATCCCGGACAGGGGGCTTATGGCTACACCTTC
-,TRBV29-1,TRBJ1-2,-,CSVETGSGGYTF,TGCAGCGTTGAAACAGGCTCGGGTGGCTACACCTTC
-,TRBV18,TRBJ1-6,-,CASSPGRGDNSPLHF,TGTGCCAGCTCACCAGGCCGGGGAGATAATTCACCCCTCCACTTT
-,TRBV11-2,TRBJ2-5,few,CASSLDLPSTETQYF,TGTGCCAGCAGCTTAGATCTTCCTAGCACAGAGACCCAGTACTTC
TRBD2,TRBV7-2,TRBJ2-1,-,CASSPYWMLAGGSYNEQFF,TGTGCCAGCAGCCCTTACTGGATGCTAGCGGGGGGCTCCTACAATGAGCAGTTCTTC
-,TRBV7-2,TRBJ2-5,-,CASNTGGRETQYF,TGTGCCAGCAACACGGGGGGCCGAGAGACCCAGTACTTC
TRBD1,TRBV28,TRBJ1-1,-,CASRTIQGQGRPFF,TGTGCCAGCAGGACCATTCAGGGACAGGGTAGACCTTTCTTT
-,TRBV7-9,TRBJ1-1,-,CASSLGGGNTEAFF,TGTGCCAGCAGCTTAGGAGGGGGGAACACTGAAGCTTTCTTT
TRBD1,TRBV5-1,TRBJ1-5,-,CASSSGQGNQPQHF,TGCGCCAGCAGCTCGGGACAGGGAAATCAGCCCCAGCATTTT
-,TRBV27,TRBJ1-1,few,CATPFRGGNTEAFF,TGTGCCACCCCGTTCCGGGGGGGGAACACTGAAGCTTTCTTT
-,TRBV27,TRBJ1-1,-,CASRRQGNTEAFF,TGTGCCAGCCGCCGGCAGGGGAACACTGAAGCTTTCTTT
TRBD1,TRBV2,TRBJ2-7,-,CASSDRESYEQYF,TGTGCCAGCTCGGACAGGGAGTCCTACGAGCAGTACTTC
TRBD1,TRBV10-2,TRBJ1-2,-,CATRDDRGGYTF,TGCGCCACCCGAGACGACAGGGGTGGCTACACCTTC